The T cell receptor beta chain described here comes from a study of CD8 T cells in ankylosing spondylitis. Germline lookup yields CDR1 SGHDT and CDR2 YYEEEE. V dropped 0 bases and J dropped 8 bases, with 11 bases sitting between them. CDR3 size: 13 residues. Findings and limits, study-wide: Clones linked with disease were CD8+ and fairly uncommon in the peripheral blood. What seemed typical of ankylosing spondylitis blood was a TCR beta motif built from about 8 highly homologous variants. Several of the motif variants were reported before in synovial fluid and blood from reactive arthritis. Enrichment of disease-linked clones was reportedly significant in matched ankylosing spondylitis synovial fluid.

This clonotype was picked up a small number of times. Its cognate antigen is unknown. Quantitative 5'-RACE with molecular barcodes generated TCR beta libraries. TCRdb processed the 5' RACE reads anew with MiXCR; each CDR3 protein has one entry. The sample shows tens of thousands of distinct CDR3 sequences, roughly 9% of them seen only once. This sequence joins TRBV5-6 and TRBJ1-1; perhaps TRBD1 as D (5 bases). Sample: blood, either unsorted or a sorted T cell fraction (not recorded which). This TCR was sampled from a male donor with ankylosing spondylitis. The CDR3 reads CASSLEGSLEAFF. CDR3 nucleotides: TGTGCCAGCAGCTTGGAGGGGTCCCTGGAAGCTTTCTTT.